These T cell receptor beta chains were read from a single sample in a study of OX40 agonist ivuxolimab in advanced cancers. Assay used: immunoSEQ multiplex PCR; TCRdb lists only in-frame clones, some missing. The sample includes about 99,000 clones, more than 95% of them seen just once. The sample in question was CD4+ or CD8+ T cells sorted from blood, obtained in a trial of the OX40 agonist ivuxolimab. The receptors derive from an adult with an advanced solid tumor such as melanoma, head and neck, liver or kidney cancer. Both conserved end residues are part of each CDR3. Fields, in order: J gene, D gene, clone size, V gene, CDR3 DNA, CDR3 protein. The D gene is left open where the match is weak. The size entry is marked missing in some rows and otherwise reads once, few, many or a size class.

TRBJ2-2,NA,once,TRBV28,TGTGCCAGCGAATCGAAGGGGGGACAACTCACCGGGGAGCTGTTTTTT,CASESKGGQLTGELFF
TRBJ2-7,NA,NA,TRBV7-8,TGTGCCAGCAGCTTAGGCATAAACGTGGGGGAGCAGTACTTC,CASSLGINVGEQYF
TRBJ2-7,NA,NA,TRBV11-2,TGTGCCAGCAGCTTAGATAACCCGACCTACGAGCAGTACTTC,CASSLDNPTYEQYF
TRBJ2-1,TRBD2,NA,TRBV29-1,TGCAGCGTCAGCGGGGTCTCCTACAATGAGCAGTTCTTC,CSVSGVSYNEQFF
TRBJ2-7,TRBD2,NA,TRBV6-5,TGTGCCAGCAGTTTAGGACTAGCGGGAGTCGGTGAGCAGTACTTC,CASSLGLAGVGEQYF
TRBJ2-7,TRBD1,NA,TRBV6-5,TGTGCCAGCAGGCCGGGACAGGGGGCGCTGGGCGAGCAGTACTTC,CASRPGQGALGEQYF
TRBJ1-2,NA,NA,TRBV4-3,TGCGCCAGCAGCCTAGGGACGGGGAAGGTAGACTATGGCTACACCTTC,CASSLGTGKVDYGYTF
TRBJ2-3,NA,once,TRBV14,TGTGCCAGCAGCCAAGGCCTCTCTAGAGGCACCCCAGATACGCAGTATTTT,CASSQGLSRGTPDTQYF
TRBJ2-5,TRBD2,NA,TRBV4-3,TGCGCCAGCAGCCACACCGCTAGCGGGAGACAAGAGACCCAGTACTTC,CASSHTASGRQETQYF
TRBJ1-1,NA,NA,TRBV21-1,TGTGCCAGCAGCTGGACGTTCCAAGCTTTCTTT,CASSWTFQAFF
TRBJ2-2,TRBD2,NA,TRBV11-2,TGTGCCAGCAGCTCCGACGGGGGGACCGGGGAGCTGTTTTTT,CASSSDGGTGELFF
TRBJ2-1,NA,NA,TRBV19,TGTGCCAGTAGTATTTGGGAGAATGAGCAGTTCTTC,CASSIWENEQFF
TRBJ2-4,NA,NA,TRBV5-6,TGTGCCAGCAGCCCGGACCCCGAGGATTACATTCAGTACTTC,CASSPDPEDYIQYF
TRBJ2-7,TRBD2,NA,TRBV28,TGTGCCAGCAGTTTCCGCGGGGGGGCTGCCGAGCAGTACTTC,CASSFRGGAAEQYF
TRBJ1-2,TRBD1,NA,TRBV9,TGTGCCAGCAGCGTAGGGGACAGGGCTAACTATGGCTACACCTTC,CASSVGDRANYGYTF
TRBJ2-5,NA,NA,TRBV6-5,TGTGCCAGCAGTTACTCCCCCGAGGCGGTCCAAGAGACCCAGTACTTC,CASSYSPEAVQETQYF
TRBJ1-1,NA,NA,TRBV15,TGTGCCACCAGCGGAGCTATGAACACTGAAGCTTTCTTT,CATSGAMNTEAFF
TRBJ1-1,TRBD1,NA,TRBV28,TGTGCCAGCACCACCTTAAGACAGGGCCGGAACACTGAAGCTTTCTTT,CASTTLRQGRNTEAFF
TRBJ1-2,NA,NA,TRBV6-6,TGTGCCAGCAGCCCCGGGGGGGTTGGCTACACCTTC,CASSPGGVGYTF
TRBJ1-6,TRBD1,NA,TRBV2,TGTGCCAGCAGTGTTGAGACAGGGAGCTCCTATAATTCACCCCTCCACTTT,CASSVETGSSYNSPLHF
TRBJ2-5,NA,NA,TRBV28,TGTGCCAGCAGTCTCGCTCAAGTGGGGCCAGCGGAGACCCAGTACTTC,CASSLAQVGPAETQYF
TRBJ2-5,TRBD2,NA,TRBV5-6,TGTGCCAGCAGCTCCTTAGCGGGGGGACCCGTGGAGACCCAGTACTTC,CASSSLAGGPVETQYF
TRBJ2-7,TRBD2,NA,TRBV4-1,TGCGCCAGCAGCCAAGGGACTAGCGGGGTCTACGAGCAGTACTTC,CASSQGTSGVYEQYF
TRBJ2-2,NA,once,TRBV6-1,TGTGCCAGCGTAAACTGGGGTAACACCGGGGAGCTGTTTTTT,CASVNWGNTGELFF
TRBJ2-2,NA,NA,TRBV9,TGTGCCAGCAGCGTAGGGGTAAACACCGGGGAGCTGTTTTTT,CASSVGVNTGELFF
TRBJ2-7,NA,once,TRBV4-2,TGTGCCAGCAGTCCCGGAGTCACATACTACGAGCAGTACTTC,CASSPGVTYYEQYF
TRBJ2-7,NA,once,TRBV28,TGTGCCAGCAGTTTCGGGGTCCAGCCTGGCGAGCAGTACTTC,CASSFGVQPGEQYF
TRBJ1-5,TRBD1,NA,TRBV9,TGTGCCAGCAGCGTTTCTACAGGGGACCAGCCCCAGCATTTT,CASSVSTGDQPQHF